This TCR beta chain was identified in a study of patients and donors after allogeneic stem cell transplantation (dated by TCRdb to between 2020 and 2021). For this clonotype: The antigen it binds to is not known. No qualities accompany the bases; no much larger clone lies one base away.

The library came from RT-PCR. Sequencing relied on a NextSeq 550. Clones were called with MiXCR by TCRdb after fastp trimmed the public reads at Q25, and only in-frame beta chains were retained. Duplicate CDR3 protein sequences are folded into a single record with the most common DNA and genes. This sample gives more than 150,000 distinct CDR3 sequences in total; approximately 22% of them show up just once. The ten largest make up 25% to 30% of the sample. From the cysteine through the phenylalanine, the CDR3 covers 15 amino acids. Solely the CDR3 DNA is kept, with 45 bases framed from the first base. CDR1 and CDR2 were assigned from the germline V gene as SGHVS and FNYEAQ. V trim: 1 base; J trim: 6 bases; unmatched bases: 6.

The sequenced sample was blood, either unsorted or a sorted T cell fraction (not recorded which). This TCR derives from a human donor who was either an allogeneic HSCT recipient or a stem cell or donor lymphocyte infusion donor (not recorded which). It is not recorded whose cells these are; they may come from a transplant donor. In this chain, TRBV7-6 is recombined with TRBJ2-1; TRBD2 matches 7 bases in the middle. The CDR3 reads CASSLVYASGNEQFF. Read as DNA, the sequence is TGTGCCAGCAGCTTAGTATATGCTAGCGGCAATGAGCAGTTCTTC.